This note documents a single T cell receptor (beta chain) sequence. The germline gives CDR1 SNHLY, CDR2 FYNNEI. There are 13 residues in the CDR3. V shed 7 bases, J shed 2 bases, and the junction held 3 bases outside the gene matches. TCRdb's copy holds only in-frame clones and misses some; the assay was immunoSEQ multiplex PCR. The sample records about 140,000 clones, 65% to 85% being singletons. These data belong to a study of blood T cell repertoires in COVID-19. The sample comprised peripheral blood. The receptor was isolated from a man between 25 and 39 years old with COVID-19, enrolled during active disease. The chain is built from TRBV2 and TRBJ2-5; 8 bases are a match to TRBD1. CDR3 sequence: CASNYRGQETQYF. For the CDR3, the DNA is TGTGCCAGCAATTACAGGGGGCAAGAGACCCAGTACTTC.